This is a list of T cell receptor beta chains from one sample in a study of siplizumab effects on memory and regulatory T cells. Measured with immunoSEQ multiplex PCR; TCRdb has only the in-frame clones, and not every one. The table has about 9,600 clones, roughly two fifths seen once. Antigens for these TCRs are unknown. Sequencing was carried out using CFSE-low (dividing) CD8+ T cells sorted from an allogeneic mixed lymphocyte reaction. Receptor source: a human donor in good health; the cells came from an allogeneic mixed lymphocyte reaction. Both conserved end residues are part of each CDR3. Fields, in order: V gene, D gene, J gene, clone size, CDR3 protein, CDR3 DNA. D genes are given only for firm matches. Clone size is given for some rows only: seen once, a few or many times, or a class if the clone is expanded.

v_call: TRBV5-4
d_call: TRBD2
j_call: TRBJ2-5
clone_size: NA
cdr3_aa: CASSFTAGQETQYF
cdr3_nt: TGTGCCAGCAGCTTCACAGCGGGACAAGAGACCCAGTACTTC

v_call: TRBV2
d_call: TRBD2
j_call: TRBJ2-1
clone_size: NA
cdr3_aa: CASTGLAGGYNEQFF
cdr3_nt: TGTGCCAGCACGGGACTAGCGGGGGGCTACAATGAGCAGTTCTTC

v_call: TRBV5-4
d_call: NA
j_call: TRBJ2-2
clone_size: NA
cdr3_aa: CASSLNTGELFF
cdr3_nt: TGTGCCAGCAGCCTAAACACTGGGGAGCTGTTTTTT

v_call: TRBV5-6
d_call: TRBD1
j_call: TRBJ1-2
clone_size: few
cdr3_aa: CASSAEGGQGWGYTF
cdr3_nt: TGTGCCAGCAGCGCAGAAGGGGGCCAGGGATGGGGCTACACCTTC

v_call: TRBV19
d_call: TRBD2
j_call: TRBJ2-3
clone_size: many
cdr3_aa: CASSISSGGSTDTQYF
cdr3_nt: TGTGCCAGTAGTATCTCTAGCGGGGGGAGCACAGATACGCAGTATTTT

v_call: TRBV19
d_call: NA
j_call: TRBJ2-1
clone_size: NA
cdr3_aa: CASSIVPGTFDNEQFF
cdr3_nt: TGTGCCAGTAGTATAGTTCCAGGGACCTTCGACAATGAGCAGTTCTTC

v_call: TRBV7-7
d_call: TRBD1
j_call: TRBJ2-1
clone_size: medium-sized
cdr3_aa: CASSFGQVHEQFF
cdr3_nt: TGTGCCAGCAGCTTTGGACAGGTACATGAGCAGTTCTTC

v_call: TRBV2
d_call: NA
j_call: TRBJ1-4
clone_size: once
cdr3_aa: CASSENSVWTNEKLFF
cdr3_nt: TGTGCCAGCAGTGAGAACTCGGTTTGGACTAATGAAAAACTGTTTTTT

v_call: TRBV28
d_call: NA
j_call: TRBJ2-7
clone_size: NA
cdr3_aa: CASSNSILGIGYEQYF
cdr3_nt: TGTGCCAGCAGTAATTCTATACTAGGGATTGGCTACGAGCAGTACTTC

v_call: TRBV27
d_call: NA
j_call: TRBJ2-5
clone_size: NA
cdr3_aa: CASSLGGVETQYF
cdr3_nt: TGTGCCAGCAGTTTAGGTGGGGTGGAGACCCAGTACTTC

v_call: TRBV6-6
d_call: TRBD2
j_call: TRBJ2-3
clone_size: NA
cdr3_aa: CASSYSAGADTQYF
cdr3_nt: TGTGCCAGCAGTTACTCGGCGGGGGCAGATACGCAGTATTTT

v_call: TRBV28
d_call: NA
j_call: TRBJ1-5
clone_size: medium-sized
cdr3_aa: CASSFKGISNQPQHF
cdr3_nt: TGTGCCAGCAGTTTTAAGGGAATTAGCAATCAGCCCCAGCATTTT

v_call: TRBV27
d_call: TRBD1
j_call: TRBJ1-4
clone_size: NA
cdr3_aa: CASSRQGNGKLFF
cdr3_nt: TGTGCCAGCAGTCGACAGGGGAATGGAAAACTGTTTTTT

v_call: TRBV19
d_call: NA
j_call: TRBJ1-3
clone_size: few
cdr3_aa: CASSIGGISGNTIYF
cdr3_nt: TGTGCCAGTAGTATAGGGGGAATCTCTGGAAACACCATATATTTT

v_call: TRBV2
d_call: NA
j_call: TRBJ2-7
clone_size: NA
cdr3_aa: CASSYGQGPYEQYF
cdr3_nt: TGTGCCAGCAGTTACGGTCAAGGGCCCTACGAGCAGTACTTC

v_call: TRBV19
d_call: TRBD1
j_call: TRBJ2-7
clone_size: few
cdr3_aa: CASSPGQGAYEQYF
cdr3_nt: TGTGCCAGTAGCCCGGGACAGGGGGCATACGAGCAGTACTTC

v_call: TRBV12-5
d_call: TRBD1
j_call: TRBJ1-5
clone_size: few
cdr3_aa: CASGLDRGQPQHF
cdr3_nt: TGTGCTAGTGGTTTGGACAGGGGTCAGCCCCAGCATTTT

v_call: TRBV7-7
d_call: NA
j_call: TRBJ1-1
clone_size: medium-sized
cdr3_aa: CASSRGEDTEAFF
cdr3_nt: TGTGCCAGCAGCCGAGGGGAAGACACTGAAGCTTTCTTT

v_call: TRBV14
d_call: TRBD1
j_call: TRBJ1-4
clone_size: few
cdr3_aa: CASSPTGTGWEKLFF
cdr3_nt: TGTGCCAGCAGCCCGACCGGGACAGGGTGGGAAAAACTGTTTTTT

v_call: TRBV7-9
d_call: NA
j_call: TRBJ1-4
clone_size: NA
cdr3_aa: CASSLVPAGVEKLFF
cdr3_nt: TGTGCCAGCAGCTTAGTCCCTGCTGGGGTTGAAAAACTGTTTTTT

v_call: TRBV1
d_call: NA
j_call: TRBJ2-7
clone_size: NA
cdr3_aa: CTSSLTRGTGRDYEQYF
cdr3_nt: TGCACCAGCAGCCTCACCCGCGGGACAGGGAGGGACTACGAGCAGTACTTC

v_call: TRBV25-1
d_call: NA
j_call: TRBJ1-2
clone_size: many
cdr3_aa: CASSEYTDHYGYTF
cdr3_nt: TGTGCCAGCAGTGAGTACACGGACCACTATGGCTACACCTTC

v_call: TRBV6-6
d_call: NA
j_call: TRBJ1-1
clone_size: NA
cdr3_aa: CASTPIGLGLNTEAFF
cdr3_nt: TGTGCCAGCACTCCAATCGGGTTAGGGCTGAACACTGAAGCTTTCTTT

v_call: TRBV6-5
d_call: TRBD2
j_call: TRBJ2-1
clone_size: few
cdr3_aa: CASSYSIRGEGEQFF
cdr3_nt: TGTGCCAGCAGTTATAGTATCCGGGGGGAAGGGGAGCAGTTCTTC

v_call: TRBV5-6
d_call: TRBD2
j_call: TRBJ2-7
clone_size: medium-sized
cdr3_aa: CASTPTSGGLPSYEQYF
cdr3_nt: TGTGCCAGCACCCCGACTAGCGGGGGGCTCCCCTCCTACGAGCAGTACTTC

v_call: TRBV27
d_call: TRBD2
j_call: TRBJ2-3
clone_size: NA
cdr3_aa: CASSLIGGGLIDTQYF
cdr3_nt: TGTGCCAGCAGTTTAATCGGGGGGGGCTTGATAGATACGCAGTATTTT

v_call: TRBV28
d_call: NA
j_call: TRBJ1-2
clone_size: medium-sized
cdr3_aa: CASSTLTGASDYGYTF
cdr3_nt: TGTGCCAGCAGCACCTTAACCGGGGCATCGGACTATGGCTACACCTTC

v_call: TRBV27
d_call: NA
j_call: TRBJ1-1
clone_size: NA
cdr3_aa: CASSSRGNTEAFF
cdr3_nt: TGTGCCAGCAGTTCCAGGGGCAACACTGAAGCTTTCTTT

v_call: TRBV5-6
d_call: NA
j_call: TRBJ1-1
clone_size: NA
cdr3_aa: CASSLGQEAFF
cdr3_nt: TGTGCCAGCAGCTTGGGCCAGGAAGCTTTCTTT

v_call: TRBV4-3
d_call: NA
j_call: TRBJ2-3
clone_size: NA
cdr3_aa: CASSQAVWGGADTQYF
cdr3_nt: TGCGCCAGCAGCCAAGCGGTCTGGGGGGGCGCAGATACGCAGTATTTT

v_call: TRBV4-2
d_call: NA
j_call: TRBJ2-7
clone_size: medium-sized
cdr3_aa: CASSQDLKQYF
cdr3_nt: TGTGCCAGCAGCCAAGACCTGAAGCAGTACTTC

v_call: TRBV5-6
d_call: TRBD1
j_call: TRBJ1-2
clone_size: NA
cdr3_aa: CASSLLGQGNYGYTF
cdr3_nt: TGTGCCAGCAGCCTCCTAGGACAGGGGAACTATGGCTACACCTTC

v_call: TRBV4-3
d_call: TRBD2
j_call: TRBJ2-7
clone_size: NA
cdr3_aa: CASSQGVAGSYEQYF
cdr3_nt: TGCGCCAGCAGCCAAGGGGTAGCGGGGTCCTACGAGCAGTACTTC

v_call: TRBV11-2
d_call: TRBD1
j_call: TRBJ2-2
clone_size: few
cdr3_aa: CASSPERGQEPGELFF
cdr3_nt: TGTGCCAGCAGCCCCGAGAGGGGACAGGAGCCCGGGGAGCTGTTTTTT

v_call: TRBV11-1
d_call: NA
j_call: TRBJ2-1
clone_size: medium-sized
cdr3_aa: CASSLAFPLNEQFF
cdr3_nt: TGTGCCAGCAGCTTAGCGTTTCCTCTCAATGAGCAGTTCTTC

v_call: TRBV11-2
d_call: TRBD1
j_call: TRBJ2-2
clone_size: many
cdr3_aa: CASSSTGGDTGELFF
cdr3_nt: TGTGCCAGCAGCTCGACAGGGGGAGACACCGGGGAGCTGTTTTTT

v_call: TRBV19
d_call: NA
j_call: TRBJ2-3
clone_size: NA
cdr3_aa: CASTKGQGDSDTQYF
cdr3_nt: TGTGCCAGTACAAAGGGCCAGGGGGACTCAGATACGCAGTATTTT

v_call: TRBV10-3
d_call: NA
j_call: TRBJ2-2
clone_size: NA
cdr3_aa: CAISESKSLDTGELFF
cdr3_nt: TGTGCCATCAGTGAGTCGAAGTCTTTGGACACCGGGGAGCTGTTTTTT

v_call: TRBV5-6
d_call: NA
j_call: TRBJ2-7
clone_size: NA
cdr3_aa: CASSLEDLSYEQYF
cdr3_nt: TGTGCCAGCAGCTTGGAGGACCTCAGCTACGAGCAGTACTTC

v_call: TRBV6-6
d_call: TRBD1
j_call: TRBJ1-2
clone_size: few
cdr3_aa: CASSLPGTGNGYTF
cdr3_nt: TGTGCCAGCAGTTTGCCCGGGACAGGGAATGGCTACACCTTC

v_call: TRBV15
d_call: NA
j_call: TRBJ2-7
clone_size: once
cdr3_aa: CATSRALQGTYEQYF
cdr3_nt: TGTGCCACCAGCAGAGCCCTACAGGGCACCTACGAGCAGTACTTC

v_call: TRBV7-2
d_call: NA
j_call: TRBJ2-7
clone_size: NA
cdr3_aa: CASSLSGGGSYEQYF
cdr3_nt: TGTGCCAGCAGCTTAAGCGGAGGGGGCTCCTACGAGCAGTACTTC

v_call: TRBV6-1
d_call: NA
j_call: TRBJ2-7
clone_size: few
cdr3_aa: CASSFTGAFIEQYF
cdr3_nt: TGTGCCAGCAGTTTCACGGGGGCATTTATCGAGCAGTACTTC

v_call: TRBV29-1
d_call: NA
j_call: TRBJ1-6
clone_size: NA
cdr3_aa: CSVEELGDYHSPLHF
cdr3_nt: TGCAGCGTCGAAGAATTGGGGGACTATCATTCACCCCTCCACTTT

v_call: TRBV28
d_call: NA
j_call: TRBJ2-1
clone_size: NA
cdr3_aa: CASSPEGFEYNEQFF
cdr3_nt: TGTGCCAGCAGTCCGGAAGGGTTTGAATACAATGAGCAGTTCTTC

v_call: TRBV15
d_call: NA
j_call: TRBJ2-2
clone_size: NA
cdr3_aa: CATSRVDTGELFF
cdr3_nt: TGTGCCACCAGCAGAGTGGACACCGGGGAGCTGTTTTTT

v_call: TRBV6-1
d_call: NA
j_call: TRBJ2-3
clone_size: NA
cdr3_aa: CASSYGDTQYF
cdr3_nt: TGTGCCAGCAGTTACGGAGATACGCAGTATTTT

v_call: TRBV6-6
d_call: TRBD2
j_call: TRBJ2-7
clone_size: NA
cdr3_aa: CASSNFGTRGGQYF
cdr3_nt: TGTGCCAGCAGCAACTTCGGGACTAGAGGGGGGCAGTACTTC

v_call: TRBV9
d_call: NA
j_call: TRBJ1-4
clone_size: medium-sized
cdr3_aa: CASSVGTVTRGEKLFF
cdr3_nt: TGTGCCAGCAGCGTAGGGACGGTCACTAGAGGTGAAAAACTGTTTTTT

v_call: TRBV12-2
d_call: NA
j_call: TRBJ1-1
clone_size: NA
cdr3_aa: CASRFPPRCTEAFF
cdr3_nt: TGTGCAAGTCGCTTCCCCCCCCGGTGCACTGAAGCTTTCTTT

v_call: TRBV7-9
d_call: TRBD1
j_call: TRBJ1-1
clone_size: many
cdr3_aa: CASSFGQGANTEAFF
cdr3_nt: TGTGCCAGCAGCTTTGGACAGGGGGCGAACACTGAAGCTTTCTTT

v_call: TRBV29-1
d_call: NA
j_call: TRBJ1-3
clone_size: NA
cdr3_aa: CSVEDDKVSGNTIYF
cdr3_nt: TGCAGCGTTGAAGATGATAAGGTTTCTGGAAACACCATATATTTT

v_call: TRBV7-9
d_call: NA
j_call: TRBJ2-7
clone_size: few
cdr3_aa: CASSFYRATEQYF
cdr3_nt: TGTGCCAGCAGCTTCTACAGGGCCACAGAGCAGTACTTC

v_call: TRBV9
d_call: TRBD2
j_call: TRBJ2-5
clone_size: few
cdr3_aa: CASRERGGSETQYF
cdr3_nt: TGTGCCAGCAGAGAGAGGGGAGGGAGCGAGACCCAGTACTTC

v_call: TRBV7-3
d_call: NA
j_call: TRBJ2-2
clone_size: few
cdr3_aa: CASSLEARANTGELFF
cdr3_nt: TGTGCCAGCAGCTTGGAAGCGCGGGCGAACACCGGGGAGCTGTTTTTT

v_call: TRBV30
d_call: NA
j_call: TRBJ1-1
clone_size: NA
cdr3_aa: CAWSRGGDTEAFF
cdr3_nt: TGTGCCTGGAGCAGGGGAGGTGACACTGAAGCTTTCTTT